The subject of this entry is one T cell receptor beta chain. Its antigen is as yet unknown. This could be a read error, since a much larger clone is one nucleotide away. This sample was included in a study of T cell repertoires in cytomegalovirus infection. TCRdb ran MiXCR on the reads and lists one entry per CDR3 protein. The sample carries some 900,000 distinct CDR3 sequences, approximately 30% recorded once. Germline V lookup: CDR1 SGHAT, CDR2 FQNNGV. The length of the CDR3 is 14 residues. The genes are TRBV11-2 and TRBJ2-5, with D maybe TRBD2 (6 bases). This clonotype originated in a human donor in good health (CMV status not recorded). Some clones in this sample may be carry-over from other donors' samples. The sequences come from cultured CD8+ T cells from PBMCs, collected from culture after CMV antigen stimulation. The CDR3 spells CTSSPNLGGETQYF. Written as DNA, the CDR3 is TGTACCAGCAGCCCCAATCTTGGAGGGGAGACCCAGTACTTC.